The entry that follows covers one T cell receptor (beta chain) sequence. The PCR contained 60 Vbeta and 13 Jbeta primers. Assay: immunoSEQ multiplex PCR; the TCRdb copy retains only in-frame clones and omits some. The sample consists of tens of thousands of clones, 81% of them appearing once. The germline V gene has CDR1 SGHTA and CDR2 FQGNSA. Losses at the gene ends were 5 bases for V and 2 bases for J; bases not matched to a gene: 3. The CDR3 extends over 15 amino acids. This entry comes from a study of cytomegalovirus exposure and HLA in healthy donors. Study-level background: The Caucasian-associated ancestry cluster contained approximately 81% of the roughly 400 genotyped donors.

The origin of this receptor is a girl under 10 years old in good health and CMV-seropositive. Sample: PBMCs. The V call is TRBV7-2, the J call TRBJ2-3; 11 bases map to TRBD2. The CDR3 DNA reads TGTGCCAGCAGCAGACTAGCGGGATCCACAGATACGCAGTATTTT. This sequence encodes CASSRLAGSTDTQYF.